Shown below are 28 T cell receptor beta chains from a single sample sequenced in a study of tumour-infiltrating T cells in Burkitt lymphoma. The method was immunoSEQ multiplex PCR; TCRdb's version includes in-frame clones alone and lacks a portion of them. The table records about 9,200 clones, 62% of them present only once. Sequenced: tumor tissue. All receptors come from a human donor with diffuse large B-cell lymphoma.

The genes are TRBV10-2 and TRBJ1-1, with 7 bases identical to TRBD1. Germline values: CDR1 WSHSY, CDR2 SAAADI. CDR3 length: 14 amino acids. V was pared by 6 bases and J by 7 bases, with 11 bases of the junction left unmatched. The CDR3 protein is CASRERTGLVEAFF. CDR3 in DNA: TGCGCCAGCAGGGAGAGGACAGGCCTAGTTGAAGCTTTCTTT.

The genes are TRBV5-5 and TRBJ1-1; D is undetermined. Trimming cost V 0 bases and J 1 base, with 7 bases left between them. The CDR3 has 14 amino acids. Germline V gives CDR1 SGHKS, CDR2 YYEKEE (reference sequence). Here the CDR3 reads CASSLGGSNTEAFF. For the CDR3, the DNA is TGTGCCAGCAGCTTGGGCGGCTCGAACACTGAAGCTTTCTTT.

The chain carries TRBV5-4 and TRBJ2-3, with D perhaps being TRBD1 or TRBD2 (5 bases each). V lost 0 bases to trimming and J lost 0 bases, with 14 bases between them. Germline assignment: CDR1 SGHNT and CDR2 YYREEE (reference sequence). This CDR3 is built from 17 residues. The CDR3 region has the DNA TGTGCCAGCAGCTTGGGGGGGTTTGCCCTTAGCACAGATACGCAGTATTTT. Translation: CASSLGGFALSTDTQYF.

The V gene is TRBV19, the J gene TRBJ1-5; 8 nucleotides agree with TRBD1. The CDR3 runs 15 residues. After removal of 2 bases from V and 6 bases from J, the junction contained 6 bases not matched to a gene. Germline V CDR1 and CDR2: LNHDA, SQIVND (reference sequence). The CDR3 reads CASSISSGGFQPQHF. The CDR3 DNA sequence: TGTGCCAGTAGTATAAGTTCAGGGGGCTTTCAGCCCCAGCATTTT.

V and J are TRBV6-5 and TRBJ1-3, with D hard to call. Deletions cut 7 bases from V and 0 bases from J, with 10 bases between. From germline, CDR1 is MNHEY and CDR2 SVGAGI. The CDR3 spans 14 residues. The CDR3 DNA sequence: TGTGCCAGCACTTCAAGGGCCTCTGGAAACACCATATATTTT. Amino acids: CASTSRASGNTIYF.

This sequence joins TRBV25-1 and TRBJ1-4; D might be TRBD1 (5 bases). Germline V gives CDR1 MGHDK, CDR2 SYGVNS. The length of the CDR3 is 14 residues. V lost 2 bases, J lost 8 bases, and 12 bases lay in between. CDR3 sequence reads: CASSEAGWGEKLFF. CDR3 bases: TGTGCCAGCAGTGAAGCCGGGTGGGGGGAAAAACTGTTTTTT.

The chain employs TRBV25-1 and TRBJ2-1; possibly TRBD1 for D (5 bases). Germline CDR1 and CDR2: MGHDK and SYGVNS. The V gene lost 6 bases and the J gene lost 9 bases, with 12 bases spanning the gap. CDR3 length: 12 amino acids. For the CDR3, the DNA is TGTGCCAGCAGCCCAGGGTGGGTTGAGCAGTTCTTC. Translated: CASSPGWVEQFF.

The rearrangement links TRBV4-2 to TRBJ1-5; D remains unclear. The germline gives CDR1 LGHNA, CDR2 YNFKEQ. The CDR3 has 15 residues. Trimming stripped 0 bases from V and 0 bases from J, with 6 bases between. CDR3 sequence: CASSQDRDSNQPQHF. DNA of the CDR3: TGTGCCAGCAGCCAAGATAGGGATAGCAATCAGCCCCAGCATTTT.

This clone was observed a handful of times. This sequence joins TRBV28 and TRBJ2-7, with D uncertain. CDR1 and CDR2 from the germline V gene are MDHEN and SYDVKM. V shed 2 bases and J shed 5 bases, with 13 bases lying between them. CDR3 length: 14 amino acids. CDR3 nucleotide sequence: TGTGCCAGCAGTTTAGAGCCTCTTACGCACGAGCAGTACTTC. This translates into CASSLEPLTHEQYF.

This rearrangement joins TRBV6-5 to TRBJ1-4, with no clear D. Germline lookup yields CDR1 MNHEY and CDR2 SVGAGI. V lost 2 bases, J lost 8 bases, and 9 bases lay in between. This CDR3 contains 13 residues. The chain's CDR3 is CASSYPETEKLFF. In DNA, the CDR3 is TGTGCCAGCAGTTACCCGGAGACCGAAAAACTGTTTTTT.

The chain joins TRBV6-1 to TRBJ2-1; possibly TRBD2 for D (5 bases). Trimming left V 4 bases short and J 3 bases short, with 7 bases between. The CDR3 has 13 amino acids. Germline CDR1 MNHNS, CDR2 SASEGT. The CDR3 protein is CASSGAGYNEQFF. The CDR3 DNA is TGTGCCAGCAGTGGTGCGGGCTACAATGAGCAGTTCTTC.

The chain combines TRBV2 with TRBJ1-1, with D possibly matching TRBD1 (6 bases). Germline CDR1 reads SNHLY; CDR2 reads FYNNEI. This CDR3 comprises 15 residues. The V and J ends lost 5 bases and 0 bases respectively, with 13 bases between them. The CDR3 coding sequence is TGTGCCAGCAGTCCAGAACAGGGAGTGAACACTGAAGCTTTCTTT. Translated, it gives CASSPEQGVNTEAFF.

V is TRBV7-9 and J is TRBJ2-7; 7 nucleotides match TRBD2. Looked up from germline, CDR1 is SEHNR and CDR2 is FQNEAQ (reference sequence). The V and J ends lost 8 bases and 4 bases, in that order; junction bases with no gene match: 2. This CDR3 has 11 residues. The CDR3 sequence is CASASGYEQYF. The CDR3 coding sequence is TGTGCCAGCGCTAGCGGTTACGAGCAGTACTTC.

This clone was observed once. The gene calls are TRBV18 and TRBJ2-7; the D gene is possibly TRBD1 (6 bases). CDR1 and CDR2 from the germline V gene are KGHSH and LQKENI. Trimming left V 6 bases short and J 2 bases short, with 14 bases between. This CDR3 comprises 14 residues. DNA for the CDR3: TGTGCCAGCTCGGACAGAGGGAACCCCTACGAGCAGTACTTC. It codes for CASSDRGNPYEQYF. The whole variable domain, filled in from reference TRBV18 and TRBJ2-7, reads NAGVMQNPRHLVRRRGQEARLRCSPMKGHSHVYWYRQLPEEGLKFMVYLQKENIIDESGMPKERFSAEFPKEGPSILRIQQVVRGDSAAYFCASSDRGNPYEQYFGPGTRLTVT.

The chain uses TRBV5-6 and TRBJ1-2, with D perhaps TRBD1 (5 bases). Trimming left V 0 bases short and J 12 bases short, with 12 bases between. The CDR3 extends over 12 amino acids. Germline CDR1 SGHDT, CDR2 YYEEEE. CDR3 bases: TGTGCCAGCAGCTTGGCCAGGGTAAGGGACACCTTC. It translates to CASSLARVRDTF.

The chain is built from TRBV7-9 and TRBJ2-3; 7 nucleotides agree with TRBD1. The germline V gene has CDR1 SEHNR and CDR2 FQNEAQ (reference sequence). The CDR3 consists of 17 residues. V trimming: 3 bases; J trimming: 2 bases; junction bases outside the gene matches: 11. Here the CDR3 DNA reads TGTGCCAGCAGCTTGAAAAGGGACCAGGGGGACACAGATACGCAGTATTTT. Translating gives CASSLKRDQGDTDTQYF.

J is TRBJ2-3 and V is TRBV4-1; D is unclear. This CDR3 has 13 amino acids. The germline V gene has CDR1 MGHRA and CDR2 YSYEKL. V was trimmed by 0 bases and J by 9 bases, leaving 10 bases between them. CDR3 coding DNA: TGCGCCAGCAGCCAAGATAAGGGAATGACGCAGTATTTT. As protein: CASSQDKGMTQYF.

This chain connects TRBV2 to TRBJ1-2; D is ambiguous. Trimming shortened V by 3 bases and J by 2 bases, and 7 bases separated the two germline ends. The CDR3 runs to 13 residues. Germline CDR1 reads SNHLY; CDR2 reads FYNNEI. For the CDR3, the DNA is TGTGCCAGCAGTGATGTGGGGAACTATGGCTACACCTTC. This codes for CASSDVGNYGYTF.

The chain links TRBV30 to TRBJ1-1, with D perhaps TRBD1 (5 bases). Germline V CDR1 and CDR2: GTSNPN, SVGIG (reference sequence). This CDR3 has 14 residues. The V end lost 4 bases, the J end lost 8 bases, and 20 bases lay between the germline ends. CDR3: CAWKWAGGFSEAFF. The CDR3, as DNA: TGTGCCTGGAAATGGGCGGGGGGTTTTTCCGAAGCTTTCTTT.

The V and J genes are TRBV10-2 and TRBJ1-1; 10 positions agree with TRBD1. Germline assignment: CDR1 WSHSY and CDR2 SAAADI. The V gene end was trimmed by 8 bases and the J gene end by 9 bases; junction bases not matched to a gene: 6. This CDR3 spans 12 amino acids. The CDR3 DNA is TGCGCCAGCCGGGACAGGGGCGAGAAAGCTTTCTTT. It codes for CASRDRGEKAFF.

This clone was counted once. The chain uses TRBV5-1 and TRBJ1-2, with D unclear. Trimming cost V 6 bases and J 1 base, with 13 bases left between them. CDR1 is SGHRS and CDR2 is YFSETQ in the germline V gene. The CDR3 runs 14 residues. The CDR3 reads CASTTSMDNYGYTF. DNA of the CDR3: TGCGCCAGCACCACCTCCATGGATAACTATGGCTACACCTTC.

The chain joins TRBV4-1 to TRBJ2-7, with TRBD2 identical over 7 bases. Looked up from germline, CDR1 is MGHRA and CDR2 is YSYEKL. The CDR3 spans 15 residues. Losses at the gene ends were 0 bases for V and 5 bases for J; bases not matched to a gene: 7. The CDR3 nucleotides are TGCGCCAGCAGCCAAGAGCGGACTAGTTTCCACGAGCAGTACTTC. Translating gives CASSQERTSFHEQYF.

The CDR3 here is CSVEGTGAGYTF. The DNA for the CDR3 is TGCAGCGTTGAGGGGACAGGGGCTGGCTACACCTTC. The rearrangement uses TRBV29-1 and TRBJ1-2; TRBD1 agrees at 10 bases. The CDR3 has 12 amino acids. Unmatched junction bases numbered 2, after V lost 3 bases and J lost 7 bases. The germline V gene has CDR1 SQVTM and CDR2 ANQGSEA.

The rearrangement joins TRBV4-2 to TRBJ1-2; D unclear. Trimming removed 1 base at V and 8 bases at J, with 8 bases between. CDR3 size: 12 residues. Germline V gives CDR1 LGHNA, CDR2 YNFKEQ. Written as DNA, the CDR3 is TGTGCCAGCAGCCAAGGCGGGTTCGGCTACACCTTC. Translated: CASSQGGFGYTF.

J is TRBJ1-6 and V is TRBV10-3; D is unresolved. Trimming pared 2 bases from V and 0 bases from J, leaving 8 bases between. From germline, CDR1 is ENHRY and CDR2 SYGVKD. The length of the CDR3 is 16 residues. CDR3 nucleotides: TGTGCCATCAGTGAGGAGGCTAGCTCCTATAATTCACCCCTCCACTTT. Translated: CAISEEASSYNSPLHF.

The rearrangement links TRBV5-4 to TRBJ2-1; TRBD2 agrees at 8 bases. The CDR3 is 16 residues long. V trimming: 4 bases; J trimming: 4 bases; junction bases outside the gene matches: 10. In germline, CDR1 is SGHNT, CDR2 YYREEE (reference sequence). CDR3 amino acids: CASSKDPPGGYNEQFF. The CDR3 DNA follows: TGTGCCAGCAGCAAGGACCCACCGGGGGGGTACAATGAGCAGTTCTTC.

J is TRBJ2-4 and V is TRBV27; TRBD2 is a possible D gene (5 bases). Trimming cost V 4 bases and J 8 bases, with 15 bases left between them. The CDR3 sequence is 14 residues long. CDR1 is MNHEY, CDR2 SMNVEV, per germline (reference sequence). The CDR3 region is CASSSLERGYIQYF. In DNA, the CDR3 is TGTGCCAGCAGTTCTCTCGAACGCGGGTACATTCAGTACTTC.

The chain carries TRBV30 and TRBJ2-1; perhaps TRBD1 as D (5 bases). The CDR3 runs to 15 residues. Trimming removed 4 bases from V and 2 bases from J, with 15 bases in between. Germline assignment: CDR1 GTSNPN and CDR2 SVGIG (reference sequence). CDR3 bases: TGTGCCTGGACGACAGCAGGGTGGCCCTACAATGAGCAGTTCTTC. Translated: CAWTTAGWPYNEQFF.